This T cell receptor (beta chain) emerged from a study of response to subunit inactivated influenza vaccine. General study points: The authors offered the suggestion that each seasonal influenza vaccination recruits few new T cells.

This CDR3 comprises 17 residues. Trimming removed 0 bases from V and 1 base from J, with 16 bases in between. From germline, CDR1 is LGHDT and CDR2 YNNKEL (reference sequence). Regarding this clonotype: As yet, its antigen is unknown.

Via MiXCR, TCRdb re-called the RT-PCR reads, giving one row per CDR3 protein. The sample holds 650,000 to 800,000 distinct CDR3 sequences; over 11% are singletons and the top ten take around 6.5%. The chain has TRBV3-1 and TRBJ2-7; D possibly matches TRBD1 or TRBD2 (6 bases each). The material was PBMCs from blood, obtained 14 to 15 days before vaccination. The TCR originated in a middle-aged man who received an inactivated influenza vaccine. CDR3 amino acids: CASSQDRGPTRSYEQYF. For the CDR3, the DNA is TGTGCCAGCAGCCAAGACAGGGGACCGACTAGATCCTACGAGCAGTACTTC.